Sequencing of this T cell receptor (beta chain) was carried out in a study of T cells in Graves' hyperthyroidism and ophthalmopathy. This clonotype was observed many times. The antigen remains undetermined. Template material for amplifying TCR beta CDR3 regions consisted of RNA transcripts. With the HTBI primer set, the TCR CDR3 went through a first round of RT-PCR. One entry per CDR3 protein results from TCRdb running MiXCR on the multiplex PCR reads. This table has 500,000 to 550,000 distinct CDR3 sequences, 20% to 25% appearing once. The V gene lost 3 bases and the J gene lost 5 bases, with 5 bases spanning the gap. Germline V gene sequence: CDR1 SGHAT, CDR2 FQNNGV. There are 11 residues in the CDR3. Over 18 months, lack of ophthalmopathy progression marked Graves' hyperthyroidism as stable. Lactation, pregnancy, other autoimmune disease or uncontrolled infection led to exclusion of patients. Study-level findings and limits: In blood, most of the thyroid clonotypes expanded above 0.001 were also present. In the analysis, a 13 V-J model separated ophthalmopathy from stable hyperthyroidism.

The rearrangement uses TRBV11-2 and TRBJ2-7; D is unresolved. The source material was blood. The receptor comes from a man between 18 and 35 years old with Graves' hyperthyroidism. The CDR3 spells CASSFLNEQYF. Here the CDR3 DNA reads TGTGCCAGCAGCTTTCTCAACGAGCAGTACTTC.